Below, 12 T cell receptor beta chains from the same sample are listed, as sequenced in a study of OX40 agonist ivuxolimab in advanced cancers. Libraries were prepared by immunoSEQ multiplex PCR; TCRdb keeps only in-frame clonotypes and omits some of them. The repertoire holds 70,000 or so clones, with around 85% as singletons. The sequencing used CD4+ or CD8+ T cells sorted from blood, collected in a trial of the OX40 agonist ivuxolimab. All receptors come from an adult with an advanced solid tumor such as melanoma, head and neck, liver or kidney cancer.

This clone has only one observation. CDR3 region: CASSLGPGVGNEQFF. CDR3 in DNA: TGCGCCAGCAGCTTGGGGCCAGGGGTTGGTAATGAGCAGTTCTTC. The chain links TRBV5-1 to TRBJ2-1; TRBD1 might be the D (6 bases). Trimming shortened V by 0 bases and J by 7 bases, and 14 bases separated the two germline ends. CDR1 and CDR2 from the germline V gene are SGHRS and YFSETQ. There are 15 residues in the CDR3.

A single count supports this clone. CDR3 residues: CASRIPGTGELFF. DNA of the CDR3: TGTGCCAGCAGGATTCCGGGGACCGGGGAGCTGTTTTTT. The rearrangement links TRBV5-5 to TRBJ2-2, with a tentative D call TRBD2 (5 bases). Trimming removed 5 bases at V and 5 bases at J, with 10 bases between. Per germline, CDR1 SGHKS and CDR2 YYEKEE (reference sequence). This CDR3 has 13 amino acids.

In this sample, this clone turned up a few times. The CDR3 DNA is TGTGCCAGCAGTGACTCCCCGGGCTATGGCTACACCTTC. It encodes CASSDSPGYGYTF. The chain combines TRBV6-4 with TRBJ1-2; no clear D. The CDR3 has 13 amino acids. Between the trimmed V and J ends, which lost 0 bases and 4 bases, there was a span of 6 bases. Looked up from germline, CDR1 is MRHNA and CDR2 is SNTAGT.

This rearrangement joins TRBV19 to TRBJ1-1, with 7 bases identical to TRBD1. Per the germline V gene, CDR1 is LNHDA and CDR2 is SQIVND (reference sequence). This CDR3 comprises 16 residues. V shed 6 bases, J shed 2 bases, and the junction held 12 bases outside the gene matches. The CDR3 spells CASSRSGQDFNTEAFF. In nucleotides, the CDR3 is TGTGCCAGTAGCCGGTCCGGACAGGATTTTAACACTGAAGCTTTCTTT.

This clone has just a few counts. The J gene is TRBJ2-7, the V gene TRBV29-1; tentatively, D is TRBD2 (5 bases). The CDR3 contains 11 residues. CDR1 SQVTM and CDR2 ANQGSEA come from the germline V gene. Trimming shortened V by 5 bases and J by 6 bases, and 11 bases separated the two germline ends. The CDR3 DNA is TGCAGCGTTAAGTCCCGGGGCGAGCAGTACTTC. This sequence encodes CSVKSRGEQYF.

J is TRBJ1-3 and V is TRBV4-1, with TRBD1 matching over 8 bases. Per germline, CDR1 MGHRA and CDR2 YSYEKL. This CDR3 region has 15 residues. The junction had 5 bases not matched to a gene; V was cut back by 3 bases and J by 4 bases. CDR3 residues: CASSHSRTGGNTIYF. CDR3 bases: TGCGCCAGCAGCCATAGTAGGACAGGGGGAAACACCATATATTTT.

CDR3 nucleotides: TGTGCCAGCAGAATAGAACATCTGAACACTGAAGCTTTCTTT. Residues: CASRIEHLNTEAFF. The genes are TRBV2 and TRBJ1-1; D is unresolved. Deletions cut 6 bases from V and 0 bases from J, with 11 bases between. Germline CDR1 is SNHLY and CDR2 is FYNNEI. The CDR3 loop spans 14 amino acids.

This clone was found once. Here the CDR3 DNA reads TGTGCCAGCAGTGCCCAGTTGGCTGGGGCCAACGTCCTGACTTTC. It codes for CASSAQLAGANVLTF. This chain links TRBV6-5 with TRBJ2-6; D is unresolved. The CDR3 loop spans 15 amino acids. Between the trimmed V and J ends, which lost 5 bases and 2 bases, there was a span of 10 bases. Germline CDR1 reads MNHEY; CDR2 reads SVGAGI.

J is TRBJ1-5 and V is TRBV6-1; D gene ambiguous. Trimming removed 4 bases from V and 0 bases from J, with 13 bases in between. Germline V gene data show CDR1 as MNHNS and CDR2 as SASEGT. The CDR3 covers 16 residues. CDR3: CASSGDLGYSNQPQHF. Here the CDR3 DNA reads TGTGCCAGCAGTGGCGATCTCGGGTATAGCAATCAGCCCCAGCATTTT.

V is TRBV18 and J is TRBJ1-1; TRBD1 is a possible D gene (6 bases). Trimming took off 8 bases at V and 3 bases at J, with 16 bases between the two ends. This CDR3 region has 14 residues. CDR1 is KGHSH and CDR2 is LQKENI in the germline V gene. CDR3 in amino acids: CASTPTGRDTEAFF. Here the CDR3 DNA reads TGTGCCAGCACTCCGACAGGACGGGACACTGAAGCTTTCTTT.

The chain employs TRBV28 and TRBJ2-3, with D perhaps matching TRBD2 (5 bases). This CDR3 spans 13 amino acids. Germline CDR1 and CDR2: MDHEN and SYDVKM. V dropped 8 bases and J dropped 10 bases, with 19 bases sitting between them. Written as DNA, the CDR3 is TGTGCCAGCGAGGGCGCCGGGCGCTCCGCGCAGTATTTT. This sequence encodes CASEGAGRSAQYF.

CDR3 coding DNA: TGTGCCAGCAGCGTAGTGGCGGGGGAGACCTACGAGCAGTACTTC. Amino acids: CASSVVAGETYEQYF. The chain is built from TRBV9 and TRBJ2-7, with 7 bases aligning to TRBD2. The CDR3 runs to 15 residues. The germline gives CDR1 SGDLS, CDR2 YYNGEE. V dropped 0 bases and J dropped 2; count of bases not matched to a gene: 5.